The rows below give T cell receptor beta chains drawn from one sample of a study of glioma-infiltrating T cells after dendritic cell vaccination. The assay was immunoSEQ multiplex PCR, and TCRdb's table has in-frame clones only and misses some. This table holds roughly 52,000 clones, approximately 83% found once. Here the sequenced sample was blood, taken before dendritic cell vaccination. The receptor set was obtained from a human donor with glioblastoma. Both conserved end residues are part of each CDR3. D genes are given only for firm matches. Clone size appears in some rows only: once, few, many, or a class for an expanded clone.

clone_size d_call j_call v_call cdr3_nt cdr3_aa
once TRBD1 TRBJ2-5 TRBV4-2 TGTGCCAGCAGCCCCGGGACAGGGACACAAGAGACCCAGTACTTC CASSPGTGTQETQYF
NA TRBD1 TRBJ1-5 TRBV5-6 TGTGCCAGCAGCTTGCAGGGGGTCTATTTCGATCAGCCCCAGCATTTT CASSLQGVYFDQPQHF
NA NA TRBJ1-1 TRBV5-1 TGCGCCAGCAGCTTGGCCGGAAGGGGAAGGACTGAAGCTTTCTTT CASSLAGRGRTEAFF
NA NA TRBJ2-7 TRBV19 TGTGCCAGTAGCCCCTTCGGGACAACCAGGGACGAGCAGTACTTC CASSPFGTTRDEQYF
NA NA TRBJ2-3 TRBV19 TGTGCCAGTAGGCAGGCAGCGGTGGGCACAGATACGCAGTATTTT CASRQAAVGTDTQYF
NA NA TRBJ1-1 TRBV9 TGTGCCAGCAGCGTAGGGGTAGGGGTGAACACTGAAGCTTTCTTT CASSVGVGVNTEAFF
NA NA TRBJ2-5 TRBV7-9 TGTGCCAGCAGCTTAGTGGGTAGCTCAGGGGAGACCCAGTACTTC CASSLVGSSGETQYF
NA NA TRBJ1-1 TRBV4-2 TGTGCCAGCGGCCCGCTAAAACACAGGGAACCTGAAGCTTTCTTT CASGPLKHREPEAFF
NA TRBD1 TRBJ1-2 TRBV5-1 TGCGCCAGCAGCCTCCCCGGGACAGGGGGCGATGGCTACACCTTC CASSLPGTGGDGYTF
NA NA TRBJ2-7 TRBV4-3 TGCGCCAGCAGCCCCGGGGTCGATAGCTCCTACGAGCAGTACTTC CASSPGVDSSYEQYF
NA TRBD1 TRBJ1-5 TRBV5-1 TGCGCCAGCAGCCTCACAGGGGATTACACTCAGCCCCAGCATTTT CASSLTGDYTQPQHF
NA TRBD2 TRBJ2-5 TRBV9 TGTGCCAGCAGCGTAGGGAGTAGCGGGAGTACGAGCGTGGAGACCCAGTACTTC CASSVGSSGSTSVETQYF
NA NA TRBJ1-2 TRBV6-1 TGTGCCAGCAGTGAGAGCGGGTCCGGTCATGGCTACACCTTC CASSESGSGHGYTF
once TRBD2 TRBJ2-5 TRBV11-2 TGTGCCAGCAGCTTTTCCCGACTAGCGCCCCTAGAGACCCAGTACTTC CASSFSRLAPLETQYF
NA NA TRBJ1-1 TRBV2 TGTGCCAGCAGCACACAACCTACAGGTTTCGCTTTCTTT CASSTQPTGFAFF
NA TRBD2 TRBJ2-3 TRBV4-3 TGCGCCAGCAGCCAAGTAAGCGGGAGTGCAGATACGCAGTATTTT CASSQVSGSADTQYF
NA NA TRBJ2-3 TRBV5-1 TGCGCCAGCAGCTCAGGGGGCACAGATACGCAGTATTTT CASSSGGTDTQYF
few NA TRBJ1-2 TRBV19 TGTGCCAGTAGTATAGTTGAAGGGAGCTATGGCTACACCTTC CASSIVEGSYGYTF
NA TRBD1 TRBJ2-2 TRBV5-1 TGCGCCAGCGGCCAACCGGGACAGGGAACCGGGGAGCTGTTTTTT CASGQPGQGTGELFF
NA TRBD1 TRBJ1-2 TRBV6-1 TGTGCCAGCAGTCCGGGACAGGCTGGCTACACCTTC CASSPGQAGYTF
NA TRBD1 TRBJ2-5 TRBV5-4 TGTGCCAGCAGCCCAAAGGGACAGGGAGAGACCCAGTACTTC CASSPKGQGETQYF
NA NA TRBJ1-1 TRBV7-3 TGTGCCAGCAGCTTAAGCGACAGGAGAGTCGCGAACACTGAAGCTTTCTTT CASSLSDRRVANTEAFF
NA NA TRBJ2-6 TRBV2 TGTGCCAGCAGTGGAGAGGGCTCGGGTGGGGCCAACGTCCTGACTTTC CASSGEGSGGANVLTF
NA TRBD1 TRBJ2-4 TRBV10-3 TGTGCCACCGCAGGGGGCGACATTCAGTACTTC CATAGGDIQYF
NA NA TRBJ1-5 TRBV15 TGTGCCACCAGCCAACACAGTCCGGGCGGGGATCAGCCCCAGCATTTT CATSQHSPGGDQPQHF
NA NA TRBJ1-2 TRBV10-2 TGCGCCAGCGGGGAGAGATCCTCGGGAGGCTACACCTTC CASGERSSGGYTF
NA TRBD1 TRBJ1-1 TRBV6-5 TGTGCCAGCAGACGACAGGGTGGGGAAGCTTTCTTT CASRRQGGEAFF
NA NA TRBJ2-2 TRBV6-5 TGTGCCAGCAGGCAGGTCACCGGGGAGCTGTTTTTT CASRQVTGELFF